This T cell receptor (beta chain) was identified in a study of cytomegalovirus exposure and HLA in healthy donors. Whole-study results and caveats: Among CMV-associated TCR beta chains, most appeared HLA-restricted in a later analysis.

PCR amplification relied on 60 Vbeta primers (plus 13 Jbeta primers). Assay used: immunoSEQ multiplex PCR; TCRdb lists only in-frame clones, some missing. The data hold under 150,000 clones, with roughly 85% observed a single time. About this clone: Its antigen is not identified.

V lost 11 bases, J lost 2 bases, and 5 bases stayed unmatched. Per germline, CDR1 SNHLY and CDR2 FYNNEI. The CDR3 sequence is 14 residues long. This TCR derives from a man aged 40-50 years in good health and CMV-seronegative. The chain uses TRBV2 and TRBJ2-2; 10 bases line up with TRBD1. Sequencing used PBMCs. CDR3 DNA: TGTGCCTGCGACAGGGGGCACAACACCGGGGAGCTGTTTTTT. It is translated as CACDRGHNTGELFF.